The present entry profiles one T cell receptor beta chain with its context. This entry is derived from a study of control samples from healthy donors and cancer patients. This CDR3 spans 14 amino acids. CDR1 is SGHRS and CDR2 is YFSETQ in the germline V gene. V lost 5 bases to trimming and J lost 5 bases; unmatched junction nucleotides: 4. Sequencing was performed with immunoSEQ multiplex PCR; in TCRdb, only in-frame clones are kept and a portion is missing. The sample has approximately 87,000 clones; roughly nine tenths are singletons. The sequenced material came from blood. This chain uses TRBV5-1 with TRBJ1-6, with TRBD1 identical over 7 bases. The TCR originated in a middle-aged man in good health. CDR3 amino acids: CASRAGTDNSPLHF. CDR3 DNA sequence: TGCGCCAGCAGGGCCGGGACAGATAATTCACCCCTCCACTTT. The full variable domain, with the rest looked up from reference TRBV5-1 and TRBJ1-6, is KAGVTQTPRYLIKTRGQQVTLSCSPISGHRSVSWYQQTPGQGLQFLFEYFSETQRNKGNFPGRFSGRQFSNSRSEMNVSTLELGDSALYLCASRAGTDNSPLHFGNGTRLTVT.